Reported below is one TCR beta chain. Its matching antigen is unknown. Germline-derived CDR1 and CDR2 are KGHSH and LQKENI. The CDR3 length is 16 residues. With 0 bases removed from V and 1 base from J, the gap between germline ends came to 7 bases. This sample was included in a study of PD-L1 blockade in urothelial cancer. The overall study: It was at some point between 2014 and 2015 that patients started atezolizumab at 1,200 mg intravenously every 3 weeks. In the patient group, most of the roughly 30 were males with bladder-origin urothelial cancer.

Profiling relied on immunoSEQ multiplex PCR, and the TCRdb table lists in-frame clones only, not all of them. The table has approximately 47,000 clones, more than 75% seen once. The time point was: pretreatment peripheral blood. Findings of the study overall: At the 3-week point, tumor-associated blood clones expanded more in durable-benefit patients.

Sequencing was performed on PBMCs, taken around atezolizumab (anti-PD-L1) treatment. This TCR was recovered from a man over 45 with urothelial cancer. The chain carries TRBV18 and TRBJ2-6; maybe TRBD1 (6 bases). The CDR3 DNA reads TGTGCCAGCTCACCACCCCAGGGGTCTGGGGCCAACGTCCTGACTTTC. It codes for CASSPPQGSGANVLTF.